The rows below give T cell receptor beta chains drawn from one sample of a study of cytomegalovirus exposure and HLA in healthy donors. Generated by immunoSEQ multiplex PCR, the TCRdb table keeps only in-frame clones and is missing some. Among 150,000 or so clones listed, 78% were seen once. The specimen was PBMCs. The receptor set was obtained from a woman aged 40 to 49 in good health and CMV-seronegative. Both conserved end residues are part of each CDR3. The order of the fields is CDR3 protein, CDR3 DNA, J gene, V gene, clone size, D gene. A D gene is named only where the DNA matches it firmly. Some rows mark clone size as missing; the rest say once, few, many or name a class of expanded clone.

CASSLSLSSGEQYF,TGCGCCAGCAGCTTGTCTCTGTCGTCAGGCGAGCAGTACTTC,TRBJ2-7,TRBV5-1,-,-
CASSSQGGQIEAFF,TGTGCCAGCAGCTCCCAGGGGGGACAGATAGAAGCTTTCTTT,TRBJ1-1,TRBV7-2,few,TRBD1
CASSLVSVLAAQKETQYF,TGTGCCAGCAGCTTAGTGTCGGTTTTAGCAGCTCAAAAAGAGACCCAGTACTTC,TRBJ2-5,TRBV7-2,-,-
CASSLSGGSYNEQFF,TGTGCCAGCAGCTTGTCGGGGGGCTCCTACAATGAGCAGTTCTTC,TRBJ2-1,TRBV5-4,-,TRBD2
CASSVMTGGWETQYF,TGTGCCAGCAGTGTTATGACAGGGGGATGGGAGACCCAGTACTTC,TRBJ2-5,TRBV6-5,-,TRBD1
CASSLDRNTEAFF,TGTGCCAGCAGCTTAGACAGAAACACTGAAGCTTTCTTT,TRBJ1-1,TRBV7-7,-,-
CASSHSSRRGINQPQHF,TGCGCCAGCAGCCATTCGTCCAGGAGAGGGATTAATCAGCCCCAGCATTTT,TRBJ1-5,TRBV4-1,-,-
CSARGHDEQFF,TGCAGTGCTAGAGGTCATGATGAGCAGTTCTTC,TRBJ2-1,TRBV20-1,-,-
CASSLAYSQETQYF,TGTGCCAGCAGCTTAGCCTACTCCCAAGAGACCCAGTACTTC,TRBJ2-5,TRBV7-8,-,-
CSVDDGTSGAAGELFF,TGCAGCGTTGATGACGGAACGAGCGGGGCGGCCGGGGAGCTGTTTTTT,TRBJ2-2,TRBV29-1,-,TRBD2
CASSESGLGRRGSPLHF,TGTGCCAGCAGTGAATCGGGGTTAGGCCGACGGGGGTCACCCCTCCACTTT,TRBJ1-6,TRBV2,once,-
CASSSRTGEAFF,TGTGCCAGTAGTTCACGGACTGGTGAAGCTTTCTTT,TRBJ1-1,TRBV19,-,-
CASSLRDRAYEQYF,TGCGCCAGCAGCCTCCGGGACAGGGCCTACGAGCAGTACTTC,TRBJ2-7,TRBV5-1,-,TRBD1
CASAGMGDTQYF,TGTGCCAGCGCGGGAATGGGAGATACGCAGTATTTT,TRBJ2-3,TRBV2,few,-
CASSLDPGGGYNEQFF,TGCGCCAGCAGCCTCGATCCCGGGGGGGGCTACAATGAGCAGTTCTTC,TRBJ2-1,TRBV4-1,-,TRBD2
CASSLGQGAWEQYF,TGCGCCAGCAGCTTGGGCCAGGGGGCGTGGGAGCAGTACTTC,TRBJ2-7,TRBV5-1,-,TRBD1
CASSFGGDNQPQHF,TGTGCCAGCAGCTTTGGAGGGGACAATCAGCCCCAGCATTTT,TRBJ1-5,TRBV5-5,-,-
CATSRDLQGYEQYF,TGTGCCACCAGCAGAGATCTGCAGGGCTACGAGCAGTACTTC,TRBJ2-7,TRBV15,-,-
CASSWGLAGALLTDTQYF,TGTGCCAGCAGCTGGGGACTAGCGGGCGCGCTCCTCACAGATACGCAGTATTTT,TRBJ2-3,TRBV5-4,-,TRBD2
CASSVGVQGGSQETQYF,TGTGCCAGCAGCGTAGGGGTACAGGGGGGTTCCCAAGAGACCCAGTACTTC,TRBJ2-5,TRBV9,-,TRBD1
CASSVFRDDTGELFF,TGTGCCAGCAGTGTGTTTCGGGATGACACCGGGGAGCTGTTTTTT,TRBJ2-2,TRBV6-1,-,-
CASSQVGTSGGRRETQYF,TGCGCCAGCAGCCAAGTTGGGACTAGCGGGGGGCGGCGGGAGACCCAGTACTTC,TRBJ2-5,TRBV4-1,once,TRBD2
CASSLAGGRVSDSPLHF,TGTGCCAGCAGCTTGGCAGGGGGAAGAGTCTCTGATTCACCCCTCCACTTT,TRBJ1-6,TRBV5-5,-,TRBD1
CASSLVPYEQYF,TGTGCCAGCAGCTTAGTTCCCTACGAGCAGTACTTC,TRBJ2-7,TRBV7-8,-,-
CASRAGHNQPQHF,TGTGCCAGCAGGGCAGGTCATAATCAGCCCCAGCATTTT,TRBJ1-5,TRBV2,once,-
CASSGEAGANVLTF,TGTGCCAGCAGTGGGGAGGCTGGGGCCAACGTCCTGACTTTC,TRBJ2-6,TRBV6-1,-,-
CASSQTSGGGDTQYF,TGTGCCAGCAGCCAAACTAGCGGGGGAGGGGATACGCAGTATTTT,TRBJ2-3,TRBV7-3,once,TRBD2
CASSPRHRSAGDEQFF,TGCGCCAGCAGCCCCCGACATCGTAGCGCCGGGGATGAGCAGTTCTTC,TRBJ2-1,TRBV4-1,-,-
CASSEDWGDQPQHF,TGTGCCAGCAGTGAAGATTGGGGAGATCAGCCCCAGCATTTT,TRBJ1-5,TRBV6-5,-,-
CASSLRRGGSGTSYEQYF,TGTGCCAGCAGTTTGAGGAGAGGGGGGAGCGGGACCTCCTACGAGCAGTACTTC,TRBJ2-7,TRBV27,-,-
CASSRDTRNEKLFF,TGCGCCAGCAGCCGGGACACACGGAATGAAAAACTGTTTTTT,TRBJ1-4,TRBV10-2,-,-
CASSLRGQGIYEQYF,TGTGCCAGCTCACTAAGGGGACAGGGTATTTACGAGCAGTACTTC,TRBJ2-7,TRBV18,-,TRBD1
CASSSGTGWDQPQHF,TGTGCCAGCAGCTCCGGGACAGGATGGGATCAGCCCCAGCATTTT,TRBJ1-5,TRBV5-8,-,TRBD1
CASSQFQGRYEQYF,TGTGCCAGCAGCCAGTTTCAGGGGCGGTACGAGCAGTACTTC,TRBJ2-7,TRBV14,-,-
CSVGAYSYNEQFF,TGCAGCGTTGGAGCCTACTCCTACAATGAGCAGTTCTTC,TRBJ2-1,TRBV29-1,-,-
CASTSSGSLTPGELFF,TGCGCCAGCACCTCTTCCGGGTCCCTCACCCCCGGGGAGCTGTTTTTT,TRBJ2-2,TRBV5-1,-,-
CASKRGGGNEQFF,TGCGCCAGCAAACGGGGGGGCGGCAATGAGCAGTTCTTC,TRBJ2-1,TRBV10-1,-,TRBD2
CASSRSSNQPQHF,TGCGCCAGCAGCCGGAGTAGCAATCAGCCCCAGCATTTT,TRBJ1-5,TRBV4-1,once,-
CASSIVGRTHGYTF,TGTGCCAGTAGTATCGTCGGCCGGACACATGGCTACACCTTC,TRBJ1-2,TRBV19,-,-
CASSLTETNYGYTF,TGTGCCAGCAGCTTGACAGAGACTAACTATGGCTACACCTTC,TRBJ1-2,TRBV7-8,-,-
CASSPGQINMNTEAFF,TGCGCCAGCAGCCCGGGACAGATAAACATGAACACTGAAGCTTTCTTT,TRBJ1-1,TRBV5-1,-,TRBD1
CASSQDSQTAQPQHF,TGCGCCAGCAGCCAAGATTCCCAAACAGCCCAGCCCCAGCATTTT,TRBJ1-5,TRBV4-1,-,-
CASSLEADSNQPQHF,TGCGCCAGCAGCTTGGAAGCGGACAGCAATCAGCCCCAGCATTTT,TRBJ1-5,TRBV5-1,once,-
CASSRRTGGNYGYTF,TGTGCCAGCAGTAGAAGGACAGGCGGAAACTATGGCTACACCTTC,TRBJ1-2,TRBV27,few,TRBD1
CASSIGGQGRGNYGYTF,TGTGCCAGTAGTATAGGGGGACAGGGGAGAGGTAACTATGGCTACACCTTC,TRBJ1-2,TRBV19,-,TRBD1
CASSQVRRDRKNYGYTF,TGCGCCAGCAGCCAAGTAAGGCGGGACAGGAAAAATTATGGCTACACCTTC,TRBJ1-2,TRBV4-1,-,TRBD1
CASSEVGTDHEQYF,TGTGCCAGCAGTGAAGTGGGGACAGACCACGAGCAGTACTTC,TRBJ2-7,TRBV6-5,-,TRBD1
CASSEGGSGANVLTF,TGCGCCAGCAGTGAGGGCGGCTCTGGGGCCAACGTCCTGACTTTC,TRBJ2-6,TRBV10-1,-,-
CASSYSGGSNQPQHF,TGTGCCAGCAGTTACTCAGGGGGCAGCAATCAGCCCCAGCATTTT,TRBJ1-5,TRBV6-5,-,TRBD1
CASSFVAGEGDTQYF,TGCGCCAGCAGCTTCGTGGCGGGGGAGGGAGATACGCAGTATTTT,TRBJ2-3,TRBV4-1,-,TRBD2
CASSWSEGGREAFF,TGTGCCAGCAGTTGGAGTGAGGGAGGTAGGGAAGCTTTCTTT,TRBJ1-1,TRBV6-5,-,-
CASSLDTGSNEKLFF,TGTGCCAGCAGCTTAGACACAGGGTCAAATGAAAAACTGTTTTTT,TRBJ1-4,TRBV7-9,-,-
CAISEATFGGTANYGYTF,TGTGCCATCAGTGAGGCTACTTTTGGCGGGACAGCAAACTATGGCTACACCTTC,TRBJ1-2,TRBV10-3,-,TRBD1
CASSRGLAGENEQYF,TGTGCCAGCTCGCGGGGACTAGCGGGGGAGAACGAGCAGTACTTC,TRBJ2-7,TRBV18,-,TRBD2